These 2 T cell receptor beta chains originate from one sample sequenced in a study of Graves' ophthalmopathy and Graves' hyperthyroidism. For repertoire sequencing, the TCR beta CDR3 regions were amplified from RNA transcripts. Second-round multiplex PCR came after first-round RT-PCR with HTBI primers. MiXCR was run by TCRdb on the multiplex PCR reads, yielding one entry per CDR3 protein. Of over 500,000 distinct CDR3 sequences listed, approximately 22% were seen once; the top ten hold approximately 7%. The source material was peripheral blood. All receptors derive from a woman under 30 with stable Graves' hyperthyroidism. Some clones in this sample may be carry-over from other donors' samples.

There are a few counts of this clonotype. The V and J genes are TRBV6-1 and TRBJ1-3, with no clear D. The V gene's germline CDR1 is MNHNS and CDR2 SASEGT. Trimming took 6 bases from V and 4 from J, leaving 10 bases between them. The CDR3 length is 13 residues. The DNA of the CDR3 is TGTGCCAGCAGCGACTTTCCCGGAAACACCATATATTTT. This codes for CASSDFPGNTIYF.

Regarding this clonotype: The final CDR3 position lacks the conserved phenylalanine or tryptophan, pointing to a likely read error. It is unclear where the CDR3 begins or ends on the DNA, so no DNA is shown, and the CDR3 is as TCRdb lists it. CDR3 in amino acids: CASTLSALNQPQQV. V usage is TRBV6-1 and J usage is TRBJ1-5. Including both end residues, the CDR3 is 14 amino acids long. Per the germline V gene, CDR1 is MNHNS and CDR2 is SASEGT.